One and the same sample provided the 17 T cell receptor beta chains below, sequenced in a study of regulatory T cells in long-lasting Graves disease. Described time point: persistent/refractory GD, antithyroid drugs over 5 years with positive TRAb. Isolated PBMC RNA provided the starting material for the TCR library. For TCR beta, libraries came from iRepertoire HTBI primers and Arm-PCR of CDR3 regions. MiXCR was run by TCRdb on the multiplex PCR reads, yielding one entry per CDR3 protein. This sample has 500,000 to 800,000 distinct CDR3 sequences, with 30% found just once. Sequenced here: peripheral blood mononuclear cells (PBMCs), sampled when the disease was refractory, from a patient treated with antithyroid drugs. These receptors all stem from a female donor with Graves disease.

This clonotype was detected only a few times. This chain joins TRBV28 and TRBJ1-2, with 10 bases lining up with TRBD1. V lost 6 bases to trimming and J lost 5 bases; unmatched junction nucleotides: 21. This CDR3 has 19 residues. Germline V lookup: CDR1 MDHEN, CDR2 SYDVKM. CDR3 sequence reads: CASSLLAAGTGARYYGYTF. The DNA for the CDR3 is TGTGCCAGCAGCTTACTCGCAGCCGGGACAGGGGCGCGGTATTATGGCTACACCTTC.

This clonotype was seen more than once but under ten times. This sequence joins TRBV25-1 and TRBJ2-1; 14 bases agree with TRBD2. The germline gives CDR1 MGHDK, CDR2 SYGVNS. The CDR3 runs to 18 residues. Trimming at V came to 3 bases and at J to 10 bases, leaving 14 bases not matched to a gene. Here the CDR3 DNA reads TGTGCCAGCAGTGACCCCGGGAGACTAGCGGGAGGGCCGCGGGAGCAGTTCTTC. It yields the protein CASSDPGRLAGGPREQFF. The entire variable domain, with the rest obtained from reference TRBV25-1 and TRBJ2-1, is as follows: EADIYQTPRYLVIGTGKKITLECSQTMGHDKMYWYQQDPGMELHLIHYSYGVNSTEKGDLSSESTVSRIRTEHFPLTLESARPSHTSQYLCASSDPGRLAGGPREQFFGPGTRLTVL.

The J gene is TRBJ1-1, the V gene TRBV27, with a weak D call TRBD1 (6 bases). The V gene's germline CDR1 is MNHEY and CDR2 SMNVEV (reference sequence). The CDR3 is made up of 15 amino acids. Trimming cost V 6 bases and J 5 bases, with 19 bases left between them. The CDR3 nucleotides are TGTGCCAGCAGCCCCCGAACAGGGTCGGGGACTGAAGCTTTCTTT. Translated, it gives CASSPRTGSGTEAFF.

This clonotype was seen at least ten times. The chain carries TRBV28 and TRBJ1-1; no clear D gene. V lost 5 bases and J 7 bases, leaving 11 bases between the germline ends. CDR3 length: 12 residues. Germline V lookup: CDR1 MDHEN, CDR2 SYDVKM. The CDR3 loop is CASSVAVLEAFF. CDR3 bases: TGTGCCAGCAGTGTCGCCGTACTTGAAGCTTTCTTT.

The chain is built from TRBV11-2 and TRBJ2-7; TRBD2 matches at 14 bases. This CDR3 has 17 amino acids. J lost 4 bases, V lost 4 bases, and 9 bases had no gene match. The germline V gene encodes CDR1 SGHAT and CDR2 FQNNGV. The CDR3 protein is CASSSGTSGSIGYEQYF. Here the CDR3 DNA reads TGTGCCAGCAGCTCGGGGACTAGCGGGAGTATCGGATACGAGCAGTACTTC. The full variable domain, with the rest looked up from reference TRBV11-2 and TRBJ2-7, is EAGVAQSPRYKIIEKRQSVAFWCNPISGHATLYWYQQILGQGPKLLIQFQNNGVVDDSQLPKDRFSAERLKGVDSTLKIQPAKLEDSAVYLCASSSGTSGSIGYEQYFGPGTRLTVT.

In regard to this clonotype: A far larger clone lies a single base away; this is likely a read error. V gene TRBV12-3 or TRBV12-4 combines with J gene TRBJ2-7, with a weak D call TRBD2 (5 bases). The CDR3 totals 11 residues. The CDR3 DNA reads TGTGCCAGCAGGACTACCTACGAGCAGTGCTTC. This sequence encodes CASRTTYEQCF.

V and J are TRBV29-1 and TRBJ2-7; 7 bases are a match to TRBD2. The CDR3 loop spans 15 amino acids. The germline gives CDR1 SQVTM, CDR2 ANQGSEA. After removal of 2 bases from V and 6 bases from J, the junction contained 13 bases not matched to a gene. The CDR3 DNA follows: TGCAGCGTTGAACAGTCGGCGGGAGAGGGGTTCGAGCAGTACTTC. Translating it yields CSVEQSAGEGFEQYF.

This chain connects TRBV7-6 to TRBJ2-1, with 7 bases fitting TRBD2. Germline assignment: CDR1 SGHVS and CDR2 FNYEAQ. Germline trimming cut 3 bases from V and 6 bases from J; bases unmatched to any gene: 14. The CDR3 runs 17 residues. CDR3 amino acids: CASSLTSLAVRTNEQFF. In DNA, the CDR3 is TGTGCCAGCAGCTTGACGAGTCTAGCGGTAAGAACCAATGAGCAGTTCTTC.

This clonotype was counted between two and nine times. The rearrangement joins TRBV27 to TRBJ1-2; the match to TRBD1 covers 7 bases. Germline V gives CDR1 MNHEY, CDR2 SMNVEV (reference sequence). Losses at the gene ends were 8 bases for V and 4 bases for J; bases not matched to a gene: 7. The CDR3 sequence is 13 residues long. CDR3 protein: CASGPWTGYGYTF. The CDR3 region has the DNA TGTGCCAGCGGACCCTGGACAGGCTATGGCTACACCTTC.

This clonotype was picked up a small number of times. The rearrangement links TRBV20-1 to TRBJ2-7; 7 nucleotides line up with TRBD1. Germline lookup yields CDR1 DFQATT and CDR2 SNEGSKA (reference sequence). After removal of 5 bases from V and 3 bases from J, the junction contained 7 bases not matched to a gene. This CDR3 spans 13 amino acids. This CDR3 reads CSASTGSLYEQYF. The CDR3 DNA reads TGCAGTGCTTCGACAGGGAGTCTCTACGAGCAGTACTTC.

The J gene is TRBJ2-7, the V gene TRBV11-2; weak D call: TRBD2 (6 bases). Deletions cut 5 bases from V and 0 bases from J, with 11 bases between. Germline CDR1 SGHAT, CDR2 FQNNGV. This CDR3 is 14 amino acids long. CDR3: CASSRGSGSYEQYF. The CDR3 DNA sequence: TGTGCCAGCAGCCGGGGGAGCGGCTCCTACGAGCAGTACTTC.

This clonotype has at least ten counts. This sequence joins TRBV2 and TRBJ1-1; D uncertain. The V gene's germline CDR1 is SNHLY and CDR2 FYNNEI. The CDR3 totals 12 residues. Trimming removed 4 bases at V and 11 bases at J, with 14 bases between. The CDR3 sequence: CASSVFRKDAFF. DNA for the CDR3: TGTGCCAGCAGTGTTTTTCGTAAGGACGCTTTCTTT. Combining the CDR3 with reference TRBV2 and TRBJ1-1 gives the whole variable domain EPEVTQTPSHQVTQMGQEVILRCVPISNHLYFYWYRQILGQKVEFLVSFYNNEISEKSEIFDDQFSVERPDGSNFTLKIRSTKLEDSAMYFCASSVFRKDAFFGQGTRLTVV.

This clonotype was seen a few times. This chain uses TRBV6-2 or TRBV6-3 with TRBJ2-5; TRBD1 aligns across 8 bases. The CDR3 is 15 residues long. Germline trimming cut 7 bases from V and 7 bases from J; bases unmatched to any gene: 14. Germline loops: CDR1 MNHEY, CDR2 SVGEGT. CDR3 coding DNA: TGTGCCAGCACCCAAGGACAGGGCTTCTTGGGGACCCAGTACTTC. Residues: CASTQGQGFLGTQYF.

V gene TRBV5-5 combines with J gene TRBJ2-7; D perhaps matches TRBD1 (5 bases). V lost 4 bases, J lost 2 bases, and 13 bases lay in between. Germline-derived CDR1 and CDR2 are SGHKS and YYEKEE (reference sequence). The CDR3 runs to 14 residues. DNA for the CDR3: TGTGCCAGCAGCCCACGGACAAGACCCTACGAGCAGTACTTC. It encodes CASSPRTRPYEQYF. Drawing the rest from reference TRBV5-5 and TRBJ2-7, the complete variable domain is DAGVTQSPTHLIKTRGQQVTLRCSPISGHKSVSWYQQVLGQGPQFIFQYYEKEERGRGNFPDRFSARQFPNYSSELNVNALLLGDSALYLCASSPRTRPYEQYFGPGTRLTVT.

This chain connects TRBV6-9 to TRBJ2-7, with D possibly being TRBD2 (6 bases). Germline V gene lookup returns CDR1 MNHGY and CDR2 SVAAGI. V shed 4 bases and J shed 1 base, with 11 bases lying between them. CDR3 size: 14 residues. The CDR3 DNA reads TGTGCCAGCAGTTGGCCAGGAGGGTCCTACGAGCAGTACTTC. Amino acid sequence: CASSWPGGSYEQYF.

This clonotype was seen a few times. The gene calls are TRBV29-1 and TRBJ2-5; 7 nucleotides align to TRBD2. This CDR3 contains 14 residues. Germline V gene lookup returns CDR1 SQVTM and CDR2 ANQGSEA. V lost 3 bases to trimming and J lost 2 bases; unmatched junction nucleotides: 6. The chain's CDR3 is CSVEGDSGQETQYF. For the CDR3, the DNA is TGCAGCGTTGAGGGTGATAGCGGGCAAGAGACCCAGTACTTC.

A word on this clonotype: Mismatch with germline at one junction end may stem from a read error. The J gene is TRBJ1-6, the V gene TRBV7-9; a weak D match, TRBD1 (5 bases). The CDR3 spans 14 residues. Germline CDR1 and CDR2: SEHNR and FQNEAQ (reference sequence). The CDR3 bases are TGCGCCAGCAGCCTCCGGGACGAGAGTTCACCCCTCCACTTT. As protein: CASSLRDESSPLHF.